Listed below are T cell receptor beta chains from one sample, sequenced in a study of blood T cell repertoires in COVID-19. TCRdb's table, derived via immunoSEQ multiplex PCR, lists solely in-frame clones and lacks some. Of some 72,000 clones detected, 65% to 85% appear once; the ten largest clones hold 9.5% to 15%. The material sequenced was peripheral blood. The receptors were gathered from a man over 45 with COVID-19, enrolled during active disease. Each CDR3 is given with its conserved first and last residue.

V gene: TRBV5-5; J gene: TRBJ2-3; CDR3 length: 14; CDR3 protein: CASSLSVNIDTQYF
V gene: TRBV7-8; J gene: TRBJ1-4; CDR3 length: 15; CDR3 protein: CASSNDRGRDEKLFF
V gene: TRBV4-1; J gene: TRBJ2-7; CDR3 length: 15; CDR3 protein: CASSQGSDRAYEQYF
V gene: TRBV27; J gene: TRBJ1-2; CDR3 length: 13; CDR3 protein: CASSLDRTYGYTF
V gene: TRBV6-2/TRBV6-3; J gene: TRBJ2-1; CDR3 length: 16; CDR3 protein: CASSPLPGGRINEQFF
V gene: TRBV4-2; J gene: TRBJ1-5; CDR3 length: 15; CDR3 protein: CASSQEGQGLVPQHF
V gene: TRBV15; J gene: TRBJ2-2; CDR3 length: 15; CDR3 protein: CATSRYRGLAGELFF
V gene: TRBV24-1; J gene: TRBJ2-2; CDR3 length: 17; CDR3 protein: CATSDGAGGLAFGELFF
V gene: TRBV5-4; J gene: TRBJ1-1; CDR3 length: 14; CDR3 protein: CASSSVTENTEAFF
V gene: TRBV5-4; J gene: TRBJ2-7; CDR3 length: 14; CDR3 protein: CASSLELAGAQQYF
V gene: TRBV5-1; J gene: TRBJ2-6; CDR3 length: 16; CDR3 protein: CASSLTGITGANVLTF
V gene: TRBV18; J gene: TRBJ1-1; CDR3 length: 14; CDR3 protein: CASSLQGSLTEAFF
V gene: TRBV28; J gene: TRBJ1-5; CDR3 length: 14; CDR3 protein: CASSLGTGHQPQHF
V gene: TRBV28; J gene: TRBJ2-5; CDR3 length: 14; CDR3 protein: CASSQGERQETQYF
V gene: TRBV6-1; J gene: TRBJ2-2; CDR3 length: 15; CDR3 protein: CASSEDRGMGGELFF
V gene: TRBV28; J gene: TRBJ1-1; CDR3 length: 14; CDR3 protein: CASSLPQGATEAFF
V gene: TRBV2; J gene: TRBJ2-2; CDR3 length: 14; CDR3 protein: CASSETPVLGELFF
V gene: TRBV28; J gene: TRBJ2-1; CDR3 length: 17; CDR3 protein: CASSPYGSSWSRHEQFF
V gene: TRBV19; J gene: TRBJ2-1; CDR3 length: 17; CDR3 protein: CASSRWGAGTGYNEQFF
V gene: TRBV18; J gene: TRBJ2-5; CDR3 length: 12; CDR3 protein: CASSQERETQYF
V gene: TRBV29-1; J gene: TRBJ1-3; CDR3 length: 14; CDR3 protein: CSVSIRGTGNTIYF
V gene: TRBV30; J gene: TRBJ1-4; CDR3 length: 12; CDR3 protein: CAWGTANEKLFF
V gene: TRBV7-9; J gene: TRBJ2-2; CDR3 length: 12; CDR3 protein: CASSQLSGELFF
V gene: TRBV24-1; J gene: TRBJ2-5; CDR3 length: 16; CDR3 protein: CATRPNRDQGFGTQYF
V gene: TRBV14; J gene: TRBJ2-1; CDR3 length: 18; CDR3 protein: CASSQDLNLGTAYNEQFF
V gene: TRBV2; J gene: TRBJ2-1; CDR3 length: 15; CDR3 protein: CAILGSSADYNEQFF
V gene: TRBV30; J gene: TRBJ1-5; CDR3 length: 12; CDR3 protein: CAWSVPGQPQHF
V gene: TRBV5-4; J gene: TRBJ2-7; CDR3 length: 14; CDR3 protein: CASSSRTGGYEQYF
V gene: TRBV6-6; J gene: TRBJ1-5; CDR3 length: 14; CDR3 protein: CASVGGGGVTPQHF
V gene: TRBV9; J gene: TRBJ2-7; CDR3 length: 13; CDR3 protein: CASSVTETYEQYF
V gene: TRBV7-9; J gene: TRBJ1-1; CDR3 length: 13; CDR3 protein: CASSLDQGTEAFF
V gene: TRBV5-5; J gene: TRBJ2-3; CDR3 length: 13; CDR3 protein: CASSRTSPDTQYF
V gene: TRBV28; J gene: TRBJ2-3; CDR3 length: 14; CDR3 protein: CASGFEGDSDTQYF
V gene: TRBV10-3; J gene: TRBJ2-7; CDR3 length: 13; CDR3 protein: CAIRKDRDYEQYF
V gene: TRBV11-2; J gene: TRBJ2-4; CDR3 length: 13; CDR3 protein: CASSRQGENIQYF
V gene: TRBV7-2; J gene: TRBJ2-7; CDR3 length: 12; CDR3 protein: CASSTQGYEQYF
V gene: TRBV27; J gene: TRBJ2-1; CDR3 length: 16; CDR3 protein: CASSLSVAGPYNEQFF
V gene: TRBV7-2; J gene: TRBJ2-3; CDR3 length: 15; CDR3 protein: CASSLDSGRPDTQYF
V gene: TRBV5-1; J gene: TRBJ2-2; CDR3 length: 16; CDR3 protein: CASSLVTGVDTGELFF
V gene: TRBV4-3; J gene: TRBJ2-1; CDR3 length: 16; CDR3 protein: CASSQVGTNLYNEQFF
V gene: TRBV5-6; J gene: TRBJ1-1; CDR3 length: 15; CDR3 protein: CASSDPQQKNTEAFF
V gene: TRBV9; J gene: TRBJ2-1; CDR3 length: 19; CDR3 protein: CASSDPGPKAGNRNNEQFF
V gene: TRBV7-3; J gene: TRBJ2-7; CDR3 length: 12; CDR3 protein: CASSPWRGEQYF